The 7 T cell receptor beta chains listed next were all sequenced from one sample in a study of OX40 agonist ivuxolimab in advanced cancers. Data came from immunoSEQ multiplex PCR; TCRdb stores just in-frame clones and leaves some out. The data show 50,000 to 75,000 clones, with just over 90% seen just once and roughly a sixth held by the top ten. Here the sequenced sample was CD4+ or CD8+ T cells sorted from blood, taken in a trial of the OX40 agonist ivuxolimab. Receptors were obtained from an adult with an advanced solid tumor such as melanoma, head and neck, liver or kidney cancer.

This clone was detected a few times. The chain combines TRBV9 with TRBJ1-1, with a possible D match to TRBD1 (5 bases). The germline V gene encodes CDR1 SGDLS and CDR2 YYNGEE. There are 14 residues in the CDR3. V was trimmed by 4 bases and J by 2 bases, leaving 12 bases between them. CDR3 loop: CASSRDGTNTEAFF. The CDR3 DNA sequence: TGTGCCAGCAGCCGGGACGGGACTAACACTGAAGCTTTCTTT.

This chain joins TRBV6-5 and TRBJ1-6; D is undetermined. The length of the CDR3 is 16 residues. The germline V gene encodes CDR1 MNHEY and CDR2 SVGAGI. V was clipped by 0 bases and J by 0 bases, with 6 bases between them. The DNA for the CDR3 is TGTGCCAGCAGTTACTCAGAGAGCTCCTATAATTCACCCCTCCACTTT. The encoded protein is CASSYSESSYNSPLHF.

This clone was seen once. The chain is built from TRBV15 and TRBJ2-3; D is possibly TRBD1 (6 bases). With 10 bases removed from V and 7 bases from J, the gap between germline ends came to 18 bases. CDR3 length: 13 amino acids. Per germline, CDR1 LNHNV and CDR2 YYDKDF (reference sequence). CDR3 amino acids: CAIRGPPMYTQYF. The CDR3 coding sequence is TGTGCCATCAGGGGCCCACCCATGTATACGCAGTATTTT. Full variable domain (rest looked up from reference TRBV15 and TRBJ2-3): DAMVIQNPRYQVTQFGKPVTLSCSQTLNHNVMYWYQQKSSQAPKLLFHYYDKDFNNEADTPDNFQSRRPNTSFCFLDIRSPGLGDTAMYLCAIRGPPMYTQYFGPGTRLTVL.

The V gene is TRBV2, the J gene TRBJ2-7; D is unresolved. The ends were cut back, 1 base at V and 2 bases at J, with 6 bases in the middle. This CDR3 is built from 13 residues. Germline assignment: CDR1 SNHLY and CDR2 FYNNEI. The CDR3 reads CASSEGIAYEQYF. The CDR3 nucleotides are TGTGCCAGCAGTGAAGGAATTGCCTACGAGCAGTACTTC.

The chain links TRBV5-5 to TRBJ1-3; D not resolved. V gave up 2 bases and J gave up 0 bases, with 6 bases separating them. Germline V gives CDR1 SGHKS, CDR2 YYEKEE (reference sequence). This CDR3 region has 14 residues. CDR3 DNA sequence: TGTGCCAGCAGCTTAGGAATCTCTGGAAACACCATATATTTT. Its protein is CASSLGISGNTIYF. Variable domain in full (rest from reference TRBV5-5 and TRBJ1-3): DAGVTQSPTHLIKTRGQQVTLRCSPISGHKSVSWYQQVLGQGPQFIFQYYEKEERGRGNFPDRFSARQFPNYSSELNVNALLLGDSALYLCASSLGISGNTIYFGEGSWLTVV.

The chain employs TRBV4-1 and TRBJ2-7, with a possible D match to TRBD2 (5 bases). V lost 1 base to trimming and J lost 2 bases, with 12 bases between them. CDR1 is MGHRA and CDR2 is YSYEKL in the germline V gene. This CDR3 is built from 15 residues. CDR3 protein: CASSQVRGGPYEQYF. CDR3 in DNA: TGCGCCAGCAGCCAAGTTAGAGGAGGTCCCTACGAGCAGTACTTC.

V is TRBV5-1 and J is TRBJ1-1, with D perhaps TRBD1 (5 bases). Germline lookup yields CDR1 SGHRS and CDR2 YFSETQ. This CDR3 region has 15 residues. V was shortened by 4 bases and J by 8 bases, with 21 bases between the two germline ends. The CDR3 nucleotides are TGCGCCAGCAGCCTCGAACAGGAATGGAGTAGCGAAGCTTTCTTT. It translates to CASSLEQEWSSEAFF.